A single T cell receptor (beta chain) is shown here with its context. The CDR3 length is 11 residues. The germline V gene has CDR1 SQVTM and CDR2 ANQGSEA. V lost 3 bases and J lost 4, with 6 bases in between. This sample was included in a study of T-cell reconstitution after alpha-beta-depleted transplantation in children. Construction of the TCRbeta library involved unique molecular identifiers. MiXCR, run by TCRdb on the PCR reads, gives a single entry per CDR3 protein. The data hold over 550,000 distinct CDR3 sequences, with 10% to 13% observed a single time. This specimen was PBMCs from the stem cell graft donor, taken from the stem cell graft. The TCR was taken from a human donor who donated a stem cell graft to a child with acute myeloid leukemia. The chain recombines TRBV29-1 with TRBJ1-2, with unresolved D. The CDR3 bases are TGCAGCGTTGACGTCAGCTATGGCTACACCTTC. Translation gives CSVDVSYGYTF.